This T cell receptor (beta chain) was obtained from a study of blood T cell repertoires in COVID-19. Overall study context: Acute-phase and convalescent COVID-19 samples originated in the United States, Italy and Spain.

The CDR3 consists of 13 residues. Germline V gene data show CDR1 as SGHTA and CDR2 as FQGTGA. With 5 bases removed from V and 8 bases from J, the gap between germline ends came to 12 bases. Per the study methods: Reference gene primer amplification in the assay estimated nucleated cell counts. TCRdb's copy holds only in-frame clones and misses some; the assay was immunoSEQ multiplex PCR. The V and J calls and clone size come from that table; D and trimming were worked out from the DNA. The table includes about 140,000 clones, approximately 89% detected once. The origin of this receptor is a human donor in a cohort sampled during active COVID-19. The sequenced sample was peripheral blood. The J gene is TRBJ1-4, the V gene TRBV7-3; D not resolved. CDR3 sequence: CASSVSPGEKLFF. The CDR3 nucleotides read TGTGCCAGCAGCGTTTCGCCGGGGGAAAAACTGTTTTTT.